Following are 3 T cell receptor beta chains from one sample sequenced in a study of blood T cell repertoires in COVID-19. Assay: immunoSEQ multiplex PCR; the TCRdb copy retains only in-frame clones and omits some. The table includes 120,000 or so clones, 70% to 90% detected once. Source material: peripheral blood. The receptors were sampled from a man in his sixties or seventies who had recovered from COVID-19.

The chain has TRBV19 and TRBJ2-6, with a tentative D call TRBD2 (7 bases). CDR3 size: 14 residues. V lost 10 bases to trimming and J lost 3 bases, with 13 bases between them. Looked up from germline, CDR1 is LNHDA and CDR2 is SQIVND (reference sequence). CDR3: CATRGADGANVLTF. CDR3 nucleotide sequence: TGTGCCACACGGGGGGCTGATGGGGCCAACGTCCTGACTTTC.

The chain has TRBV9 and TRBJ2-3, with D tentatively TRBD2 (5 bases). The germline V gene has CDR1 SGDLS and CDR2 YYNGEE. V lost 0 bases to trimming and J lost 3 bases, with 8 bases between them. This CDR3 has 14 residues. The CDR3 DNA is TGTGCCAGCAGCGTAGAGTGGGAGACAGATACGCAGTATTTT. As protein: CASSVEWETDTQYF. The variable domain in full, completed from reference TRBV9 and TRBJ2-3, reads DSGVTQTPKHLITATGQRVTLRCSPRSGDLSVYWYQQSLDQGLQFLIQYYNGEERAKGNILERFSAQQFPDLHSELNLSSLELGDSALYFCASSVEWETDTQYFGPGTRLTVL.

The chain has TRBV7-8 and TRBJ2-7; D perhaps matches TRBD2 (6 bases). The CDR3 has 15 amino acids. V lost 1 base, J lost 2 bases, and 12 bases lay in between. Looked up from germline, CDR1 is SGHVS and CDR2 is FQNEAQ. This chain's CDR3 is CASSLGGLRTYEQYF. The CDR3 nucleotides read TGTGCCAGCAGCTTAGGGGGACTGCGAACCTACGAGCAGTACTTC.